The 25 T cell receptor beta chains presented below share a single source sample, sequenced in a study of cytomegalovirus exposure and HLA in healthy donors. Primers for the PCR totalled 60 Vbeta and 13 Jbeta. The assay was immunoSEQ multiplex PCR, and TCRdb's table has in-frame clones only and misses some. The table includes about 150,000 clones, about 71% detected once. The specimen sequenced was PBMCs. These TCRs come from an older woman in good health and CMV-seropositive.

The V and J genes are TRBV5-4 and TRBJ1-3, with TRBD1 identical over 9 bases. The CDR3 sequence is 15 residues long. Germline V gene data show CDR1 as SGHNT and CDR2 as YYREEE (reference sequence). V shed 4 bases, J shed 0 bases, and the junction held 2 bases outside the gene matches. The CDR3 nucleotides read TGTGCCAGCAGCGTGACAGGGGGCTCTGGAAACACCATATATTTT. Amino acid sequence: CASSVTGGSGNTIYF. The variable domain in full, completed from reference TRBV5-4 and TRBJ1-3, reads ETGVTQSPTHLIKTRGQQVTLRCSSQSGHNTVSWYQQALGQGPQFIFQYYREEENGRGNFPPRFSGLQFPNYSSELNVNALELDDSALYLCASSVTGGSGNTIYFGEGSWLTVV.

This sequence joins TRBV5-1 and TRBJ1-5; weak D call: TRBD1 (6 bases). The germline V and J ends were trimmed by 1 base and 0 bases, with 8 bases remaining between them. Germline V gives CDR1 SGHRS, CDR2 YFSETQ. The CDR3 has 15 amino acids. The CDR3 DNA follows: TGCGCCAGCAGCTTGACAGGGATTAGCAATCAGCCCCAGCATTTT. Protein sequence: CASSLTGISNQPQHF.

The chain has TRBV6-5 and TRBJ1-2; weak D call: TRBD1 (5 bases). This CDR3 comprises 14 residues. V lost 6 bases and J 10 bases, leaving 21 bases between the germline ends. Germline V CDR1 and CDR2: MNHEY, SVGAGI. The CDR3 DNA reads TGTGCCAGCAGACCCCTCGGGGGAGGGAGTCCCTACACCTTC. Translation: CASRPLGGGSPYTF.

The V gene is TRBV6-1, the J gene TRBJ1-5, with D perhaps TRBD1 (6 bases). The CDR3 length is 13 residues. V lost 4 bases to trimming and J lost 5 bases, with 9 bases between them. The germline V gene has CDR1 MNHNS and CDR2 SASEGT. The CDR3 is CASSAGVDQPQHF. The CDR3 DNA is TGTGCCAGCAGTGCAGGGGTTGATCAGCCCCAGCATTTT.

J is TRBJ2-1 and V is TRBV19; 10 bases are a match to TRBD2. There are 19 residues in the CDR3. Looked up from germline, CDR1 is LNHDA and CDR2 is SQIVND (reference sequence). After removal of 5 bases from V and 5 bases from J, the junction contained 18 bases not matched to a gene. The CDR3 reads CASSRGWRGSGRADNEQFF. The CDR3 region has the DNA TGTGCCAGTAGTCGAGGCTGGAGGGGGAGCGGGAGGGCCGACAATGAGCAGTTCTTC.

The chain employs TRBV19 and TRBJ1-2, with a possible D match to TRBD1 (5 bases). V was pared by 7 bases and J by 3 bases, with 12 bases between. Germline V gives CDR1 LNHDA, CDR2 SQIVND (reference sequence). The CDR3 extends over 13 amino acids. The CDR3 loop reads CASMVSGYYGYTF. CDR3 in DNA: TGTGCCAGTATGGTATCAGGGTACTATGGCTACACCTTC.

For this clone: Within the sample, other DNA sequences also encode this same CDR3. The V call is TRBV6-5, the J call TRBJ2-7; 11 nucleotides align to TRBD1. The V gene end was trimmed by 2 bases and the J gene end by 3 bases; junction bases not matched to a gene: 3. From germline, CDR1 is MNHEY and CDR2 SVGAGI. CDR3 size: 15 residues. CDR3 in DNA: TGTGCCAGCAGTTACCGGGACAGGGGGGGCTACGAGCAGTACTTC. Amino acids: CASSYRDRGGYEQYF.

This clone occurred a few times. The chain links TRBV6-1 to TRBJ2-1; no firm D call. The V gene lost 3 bases and the J gene lost 7 bases, with 13 bases spanning the gap. The CDR3 is 14 residues long. CDR1 is MNHNS and CDR2 is SASEGT in the germline V gene. CDR3 in DNA: TGTGCCAGCAGTGATGTTCGGGTGGGTAATGAGCAGTTCTTC. Amino acid sequence: CASSDVRVGNEQFF.

This clone has only one observation. The genes are TRBV11-2 and TRBJ2-5; weak D call: TRBD2 (6 bases). CDR1 and CDR2 (germline): SGHAT, FQNNGV. The CDR3 runs 13 residues. Trimming cost V 0 bases and J 7 bases, with 9 bases left between them. The CDR3 reads CASSLDPGGTQYF. Here the CDR3 DNA reads TGTGCCAGCAGCTTAGATCCCGGGGGGACCCAGTACTTC.

V gene TRBV29-1 combines with J gene TRBJ2-7, with TRBD2 identical over 7 bases. With 6 bases clipped from V and 3 bases from J, the junction kept 5 bases outside the gene matches. Germline CDR1 is SQVTM and CDR2 is ANQGSEA. The CDR3 consists of 12 residues. CDR3 loop: CSVGGGNYEQYF. In DNA form, the CDR3 reads TGCAGCGTGGGGGGGGGAAACTACGAGCAGTACTTC.

J is TRBJ1-4 and V is TRBV7-9, with 7 nucleotides matching TRBD1. Trimming removed 5 bases from V and 4 bases from J; junction bases left unmatched: 7. The germline V gene encodes CDR1 SEHNR and CDR2 FQNEAQ (reference sequence). This CDR3 has 15 amino acids. The CDR3 nucleotides are TGTGCCAGCAGCGGACAGGCAGGGGGTAATGAAAAACTGTTTTTT. Encoded protein: CASSGQAGGNEKLFF.

This chain connects TRBV19 to TRBJ2-1; no clear D. Trimming pared 7 bases from V and 6 bases from J, leaving 7 bases between. The V gene's germline CDR1 is LNHDA and CDR2 SQIVND (reference sequence). This CDR3 spans 11 amino acids. The CDR3 spells CASTLANEQFF. CDR3 DNA sequence: TGTGCCAGTACTTTAGCCAATGAGCAGTTCTTC.

V and J are TRBV4-1 and TRBJ2-7; weak D call: TRBD2 (5 bases). The V end was cut by 2 bases, the J end by 2 bases, with 13 bases between. The CDR3 spans 15 residues. Germline loops: CDR1 MGHRA, CDR2 YSYEKL. CDR3 in DNA: TGCGCCAGCAGCCAATACCGCGGGCCGCCCTACGAGCAGTACTTC. Translated, it gives CASSQYRGPPYEQYF.

This chain links TRBV20-1 with TRBJ2-7; tentatively, D is TRBD2 (6 bases). Deletions cut 5 bases from V and 3 bases from J, with 8 bases between. Per the germline V gene, CDR1 is DFQATT and CDR2 is SNEGSKA (reference sequence). The CDR3 is 11 amino acids. The CDR3 loop is CSAYGGYEQYF. In DNA, the CDR3 is TGCAGTGCTTACGGGGGCTACGAGCAGTACTTC.

The rearrangement links TRBV11-1 to TRBJ2-3; possibly TRBD1 for D (6 bases). Trimming removed 3 bases at V and 3 bases at J, with 10 bases between. Looked up from germline, CDR1 is SGHAT and CDR2 is FQDESV (reference sequence). The length of the CDR3 is 14 residues. CDR3 residues: CASSFGQSTDTQYF. The DNA of the CDR3 is TGTGCCAGCAGCTTTGGACAGTCGACAGATACGCAGTATTTT.

This sequence joins TRBV29-1 and TRBJ2-1; tentative D call: TRBD1 (5 bases). Germline lookup yields CDR1 SQVTM and CDR2 ANQGSEA. V lost 4 bases, J lost 6 bases, and 13 bases lay in between. This CDR3 has 13 residues. DNA for the CDR3: TGCAGCGTTGCCAGGACACGGGCCAATGAGCAGTTCTTC. Encoded protein: CSVARTRANEQFF.

The chain employs TRBV25-1 and TRBJ1-5; 7 nucleotides match TRBD1. Germline lookup yields CDR1 MGHDK and CDR2 SYGVNS. V lost 3 bases and J lost 4; bases outside the gene matches: 0. CDR3 length: 13 residues. CDR3 coding DNA: TGTGCCAGCAGTGAGACAGGGAATCAGCCCCAGCATTTT. It yields the protein CASSETGNQPQHF.

There are a few counts of this clone. The genes are TRBV11-2 and TRBJ1-1; D is unclear. The V end was cut by 1 base, the J end by 6 bases, with 6 bases between. Germline CDR1 reads SGHAT; CDR2 reads FQNNGV. This CDR3 comprises 12 residues. CDR3 coding DNA: TGTGCCAGCAGCTTAGTTGAGCCTGAAGCTTTCTTT. It is translated as CASSLVEPEAFF.

The V and J genes are TRBV19 and TRBJ2-4; D is undetermined. The CDR3 extends over 11 amino acids. V was shortened by 8 bases and J by 3 bases, with 5 bases between the two germline ends. The germline V gene encodes CDR1 LNHDA and CDR2 SQIVND (reference sequence). The CDR3 loop is CASRSKNIQYF. CDR3 coding DNA: TGTGCCAGTCGGAGCAAAAACATTCAGTACTTC.

The chain joins TRBV6-5 to TRBJ1-2; 7 bases match TRBD1. The CDR3 covers 16 residues. From germline, CDR1 is MNHEY and CDR2 SVGAGI. Trimming at V came to 0 bases and at J to 8 bases, leaving 12 bases not matched to a gene. CDR3 in amino acids: CASSYSSLTSGGGYTF. CDR3 DNA: TGTGCCAGCAGTTACTCGAGCCTGACCTCAGGGGGGGGCTACACCTTC.

The chain links TRBV5-1 to TRBJ1-1; TRBD1 is a possible D gene (6 bases). The CDR3 spans 15 residues. Trimming stripped 5 bases from V and 1 base from J, with 15 bases between. Looked up from germline, CDR1 is SGHRS and CDR2 is YFSETQ. Here the CDR3 DNA reads TGCGCCAGCAGGGACTCGACAGGAACGAACACTGAAGCTTTCTTT. Translating it yields CASRDSTGTNTEAFF.

V and J are TRBV19 and TRBJ1-2; 11 nucleotides match TRBD1. The CDR3 covers 16 residues. With V trimmed by 5 bases and J by 3 bases, 8 bases remained unmatched. CDR1 is LNHDA and CDR2 is SQIVND in the germline V gene (reference sequence). The CDR3 DNA reads TGTGCCAGTAGTTCCCGGGACAGGGGGACTGACTATGGCTACACCTTC. It translates to CASSSRDRGTDYGYTF. Looking up the rest from reference TRBV19 and TRBJ1-2 gives the full variable domain: DGGITQSPKYLFRKEGQNVTLSCEQNLNHDAMYWYRQDPGQGLRLIYYSQIVNDFQKGDIAEGYSVSREKKESFPLTVTSAQKNPTAFYLCASSSRDRGTDYGYTFGSGTRLTVV.

V is TRBV18 and J is TRBJ1-5; D is ambiguous. The CDR3 runs to 15 residues. CDR1 is KGHSH and CDR2 is LQKENI in the germline V gene. Trimming took off 2 bases at V and 4 bases at J, with 12 bases between the two ends. The CDR3 DNA follows: TGTGCCAGCTCACCATTTTCGGGCGGGAATCAGCCCCAGCATTTT. It specifies CASSPFSGGNQPQHF.

Here the CDR3 reads CASSYPGRPYEQYF. CDR3 DNA sequence: TGTGCCAGCAGCTACCCGGGTAGACCCTACGAGCAGTACTTC. V usage is TRBV7-6 and J usage is TRBJ2-7; D remains unclear. Per the germline V gene, CDR1 is SGHVS and CDR2 is FNYEAQ. V was trimmed by 4 bases and J by 2 bases, leaving 12 bases between them. CDR3 size: 14 residues.

This clone was counted a single time. The chain has TRBV9 and TRBJ1-4, with TRBD1 matching over 7 bases. This CDR3 is 15 amino acids long. Germline V gene data show CDR1 as SGDLS and CDR2 as YYNGEE. V gave up 2 bases and J gave up 8 bases; unmatched junction bases: 9. CDR3 sequence (DNA): TGTGCCAGCAGCGTGACCGGGACAGTGGGAGAAAAACTGTTTTTT. Amino acid sequence: CASSVTGTVGEKLFF.